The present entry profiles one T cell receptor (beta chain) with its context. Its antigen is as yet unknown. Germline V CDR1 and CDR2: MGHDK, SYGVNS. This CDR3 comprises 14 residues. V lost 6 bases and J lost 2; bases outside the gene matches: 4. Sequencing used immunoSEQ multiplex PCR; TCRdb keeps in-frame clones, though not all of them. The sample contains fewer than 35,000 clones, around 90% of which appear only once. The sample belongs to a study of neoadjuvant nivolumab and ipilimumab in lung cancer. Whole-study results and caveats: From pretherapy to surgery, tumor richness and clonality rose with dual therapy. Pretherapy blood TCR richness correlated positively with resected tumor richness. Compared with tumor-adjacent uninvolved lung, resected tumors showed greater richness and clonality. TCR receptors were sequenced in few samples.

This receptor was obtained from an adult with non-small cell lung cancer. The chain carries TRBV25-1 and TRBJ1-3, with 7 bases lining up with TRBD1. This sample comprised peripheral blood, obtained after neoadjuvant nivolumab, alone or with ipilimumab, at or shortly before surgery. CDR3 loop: CASSLTGAGNTIYF. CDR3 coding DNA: TGTGCCAGCAGCCTAACAGGGGCTGGAAACACCATATATTTT. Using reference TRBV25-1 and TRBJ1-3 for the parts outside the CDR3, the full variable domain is EADIYQTPRYLVIGTGKKITLECSQTMGHDKMYWYQQDPGMELHLIHYSYGVNSTEKGDLSSESTVSRIRTEHFPLTLESARPSHTSQYLCASSLTGAGNTIYFGEGSWLTVV.